A single TCR beta chain is shown here with its context. This clonotype has only a few counts. Its antigen is still unknown. No much larger clonotype is one base removed from it; base qualities were not supplied. These data belong to a study of esophageal squamous cell carcinoma tumors (dated by TCRdb to the early 2020s). Notes on the research overall: Principal component analysis with K-means clustering of immunohistochemical values for T-cell and checkpoint markers was used to divide patients into immuno relation high and low groups. The approximately 9 cases yielded about 1.6 million total TCRalpha reads and 1,291,510 total TCRbeta reads, of which approximately 32,000 and 35,000, respectively, were unique. The purpose of the study was to evaluate TCR repertoire diversity and shared TCR repertoires of T cells in the tumor environment of esophageal squamous cell carcinoma. A wider cohort of under 55 surgically treated esophageal squamous cell carcinoma patients in Japan was included, comprising about 21 high and about 32 low immuno relation cases. TCR sequencing covered 10 patients: five randomly selected high immuno relation cases and five background-matched low immuno relation cases.

Points the paper makes about the study in general: Of the roughly 10 cases, a few showed one dominant TCRalpha VJ recombination along with apparently reduced TCRalpha diversity. Only a few cases were included in the TCR repertoire analysis, and no investigation at the CDR3 clonotype level was performed. Twenty-seven TRAV|TRAJ and roughly 25 TRBV|TRBJ combinations appeared shared among high immuno relation cases, including TRAV13-1|TRAJ22 and TRBV7-9|TRBJ2-7. The high and low immuno relation groups did not differ in total TCR repertoire counts, but the high immuno relation group had more significant repertoire counts. Given the large variation in the TCRalphabeta repertoire, shared V|J recombination candidates may have been selected by chance. Because TCRalpha and TCRbeta chains were sequenced separately, chain pairing and recognized antigens remained unknown.

The CDR3 measures 18 amino acids from cysteine to phenylalanine. The only DNA kept is the CDR3, 54 bases in frame from the first base. Deletion took 2 bases off V and 0 bases off J, with a span of 19 bases between the germline ends. CDR1 and CDR2 are drawn from the germline V gene: MRHNA, SNTAGT. Patients who received neoadjuvant chemotherapy or who lacked clinical information were excluded from enrollment. The TCR-sequenced cases shown were male and had subtotal esophagectomy with 2- or 3-field lymphadenectomy. A Qiagen AllPrep kit was used to extract RNA from bulk tumor tissue sections, and T cells were not sorted. Small sections of surgically resected tumor tissue were kept in RNAlater reagent at -80 degrees C until RNA was extracted. The library was generated by 5' RACE. PCR with KAPA HiFi used TCRalpha or TCRbeta constant-region primers plus a P20EA primer, followed by nested second PCR with CA2 or CB2. Amplification of TCR genes was performed by unbiased adaptor ligation RT-PCR, in which reverse transcription was carried out with Superscript III and a polyT18-containing BSL-18E primer. Following second-strand synthesis and blunting, the P10EA/P20EA adaptor was ligated to the 5' end of the cDNA, and NotI digestion was then performed. The first and second PCRs ran approximately 22 cycles of 98°C for 20 s, 65°C for 30 s and 72°C for 1 min. Amplicons were indexed with the Nextera XT Index kit v2 Set A, pooled equimolarly and quantified on a Qubit 2.0 Fluorometer. Sequencing used the Illumina MiSeq platform with 2x300 bp paired-end reads. The published analysis was carried out like this. Using Repertoire Genesis software ver.1.0, reads were assigned to V and J genes based on the highest identity to IMGT reference sequences. CDR3 was defined as the region from Cys104 to Phe118 plus Gly119 and was translated, and unique sequence reads were defined by distinct V, J and CDR3 amino acids. Shared V|J combinations were selected when significance was reached in both a Fisher's exact test in edgeR and a Mann Whitney U test. After singletons were removed and 500 repertoire combinations were bootstrapped, the repertoire dissimilarity index was calculated using the R rdi package. Starting from the raw public reads, TCRdb applied fastp trimming at Q25, assembled clones with MiXCR and retained in-frame beta chains. All rows with the same CDR3 protein become a single entry with the most common DNA and genes. The V and J calls follow TCRdb's processing rather than the paper's. This sample comprises some 1,200 distinct CDR3 sequences, about 13% of them detected only once. The ten largest clones capture around a third of the sample.

The V and J segments used are TRBV6-4 and TRBJ1-2; no confident D gene assignment can be made. This TCR was recovered from a man aged 45-79 years with esophageal squamous cell carcinoma. Input material: tumor tissue. CDR3 region: CASSDGEVQWTTNYGYTF. The base sequence is TGTGCCAGCAGTGACGGAGAGGTTCAGTGGACGACTAACTATGGCTACACCTTC.